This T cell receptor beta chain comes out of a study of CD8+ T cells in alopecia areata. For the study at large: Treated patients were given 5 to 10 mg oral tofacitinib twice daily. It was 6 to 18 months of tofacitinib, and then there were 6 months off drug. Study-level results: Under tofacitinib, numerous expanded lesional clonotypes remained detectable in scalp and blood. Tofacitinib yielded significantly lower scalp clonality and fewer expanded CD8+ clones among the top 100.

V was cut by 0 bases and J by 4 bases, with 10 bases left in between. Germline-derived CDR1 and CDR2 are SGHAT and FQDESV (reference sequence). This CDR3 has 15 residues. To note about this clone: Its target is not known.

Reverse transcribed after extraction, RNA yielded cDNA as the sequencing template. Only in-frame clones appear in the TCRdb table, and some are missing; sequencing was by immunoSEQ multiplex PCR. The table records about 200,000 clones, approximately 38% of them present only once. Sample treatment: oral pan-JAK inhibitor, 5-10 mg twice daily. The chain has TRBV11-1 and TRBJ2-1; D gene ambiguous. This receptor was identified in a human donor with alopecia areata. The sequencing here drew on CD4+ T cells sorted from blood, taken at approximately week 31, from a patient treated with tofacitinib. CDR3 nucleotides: TGTGCCAGCAGCTTAGCGGTAGTGCTTTACAATGAGCAGTTCTTC. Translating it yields CASSLAVVLYNEQFF.